This TCR beta chain appears in the sequencing data of a study of T cells in Graves' hyperthyroidism and ophthalmopathy (dated by TCRdb to between 2018 and 2021). Study-level background: Peripheral blood samples were taken at the time of initial diagnosis, prior to any treatment. To identify distinguishing TCR V-J signatures, a discovery cohort of 100 patients was used, comprising 40 to 45 with Graves' ophthalmopathy and 57 with stable Graves' hyperthyroidism. Prospective prediction of ophthalmopathy was tested in an independent validation cohort of about 19 hyperthyroidism patients and approximately 17 patients who later progressed to ophthalmopathy. The 85 to 100 discovery patients were divided at random into training and test sets in a 7:3 ratio. In about 6 Graves' hyperthyroidism patients, the study also compared T-cell repertoires from thyroid tissue with T-cell repertoires from blood. Following sampling, methimazole starting at 30 mg daily was given to hyperthyroidism patients, and high-dose intravenous methylprednisolone was given to ophthalmopathy patients. The paper reports TCR Vbeta CDR3 sequencing of approximately 140 peripheral blood samples: approximately 41 ophthalmopathy, under 85 hyperthyroidism and about 17 progressor patients.

In regard to this clonotype: The antigen it recognizes is unknown. Qualities for individual bases were not recorded, and no much larger clone is one base off.

Overall study results and their limits: Blood samples also contained most of the expanded thyroid clonotypes (frequency above 0.001), which suggests that blood repertoires may reflect thyroid immune responses. A 13 V-J signature model separated ophthalmopathy from stable hyperthyroidism, with about 88% sensitivity and 81.08% specificity in cross-validation and 80%/75% in testing. In validation, the model predicted progression to ophthalmopathy with 60% to 71% sensitivity and about 72% specificity, a median of 6.5 months before onset. Sample size was not statistically predetermined, and investigators were not blinded to group allocation.

For this chain, trimming is 4 bases at the V end and 2 bases at the J end, and the number of junction bases without a gene match is 15. From the cysteine up to the phenylalanine, the CDR3 has a length of 17 residues. Only CDR3 DNA is held: 51 bases, read in frame from base 1. According to the germline V gene (reference sequence), CDR1 reads SGHKS and CDR2 reads YYEKEE. Amplification of TCR beta CDR3 regions was carried out from RNA transcripts. The TCR CDR3 was subjected to a first round of RT-PCR using the HTBI primer set and the Qiagen OneStep RT-PCR kit. Libraries were constructed in a second round of multiplex PCR, after which size selection and purification were carried out. Libraries were sequenced paired-end with 100 bp reads on an Illumina HiSeq2000. The authors' analysis ran thus. Raw data were processed with SOAPnuke, discarding reads with adapters, uncalled bases, mean Phred below 15, or no exact constant-primer or identifier match. High-quality paired reads were merged with COPE v1.2.5, and unique nucleotide sequences were defined as clonotypes. MiTCR v1.1 was used to align clonotypes to the IMGT TRBV, TRBD and TRBJ reference segments. The analysis included only V-J combinations with a frequency above 0.0001, which together covered around 99% of the repertoires. A TCS score was defined as the ratio of F50 (clonal expansion) to E x V (chaos), with BLOSUM62-based TCRdist applied between CDR3 peptides within each V-J. Welch's t-statistics and random forest reduced roughly 540 V-J features to fewer than 15, which were used in a naive Bayes classifier (R e1071). TCRdb applied fastp at Q25 and MiXCR to the public reads, then kept only in-frame beta chains. CDR3 protein sequences are deduplicated, and each keeps its most common genes and DNA. The V and J calls and clone size are TCRdb's, not the authors'. In this sample the table shows hundreds of thousands of distinct CDR3 sequences, around 20% of which occur a single time. The ten largest clones capture roughly a third of the sample.

Moderately to severely active disease, a Clinical Activity Score of at least 3, a NOSPECS grade of at least 4, and a duration under 3 months were present in ophthalmopathy patients. Any patient with an uncontrolled infection, another autoimmune disease, pregnancy or lactation was excluded. Diagnoses were established on the basis of clinical symptoms, serum thyroxine and TRAb, thyroid ultrasound, and orbital computed tomography. PBMCs were isolated from 7.5 to 10 ml of fresh peripheral blood by Ficoll-Paque density gradient centrifugation. Trizol reagent was used to extract total RNA, and RNA quality was then checked on an Agilent 2100 Bioanalyzer.

Recombination connected TRBV5-5 to TRBJ2-7, and 7 junctional nucleotides match TRBD1. Specimen: blood. This clonotype was obtained from a man aged 30 to 45 with Graves' ophthalmopathy. Read as DNA, the sequence is TGTGCCAGCAGCCATCTACCGACAGGGCCTAATCCCTACGAGCAGTACTTC. Its protein product is CASSHLPTGPNPYEQYF.